The 30 T cell receptor beta chains below were found in one sample sequenced in a study of blood T cell repertoires in COVID-19. Produced via immunoSEQ multiplex PCR; TCRdb's table is partial and in-frame only. The profile shows approximately 270,000 clones, 65% to 90% of them singletons. Sequenced input: PBMCs or T cells enriched from blood (not recorded which). Receptors originate from a man aged 35 to 55 who had recovered from COVID-19.

The rearrangement links TRBV13 to TRBJ2-7; 7 bases are shared with TRBD2. The CDR3 covers 14 residues. V was clipped by 4 bases and J by 4 bases; unmatched bases: 7. The germline V gene encodes CDR1 PRHDT and CDR2 FYEKMQ (reference sequence). For the CDR3, the DNA is TGTGCCAGCAGCTCATCCGGGACTACATACGAGCAGTACTTC. Its translation is CASSSSGTTYEQYF. Full variable domain (missing parts from reference TRBV13 and TRBJ2-7): AAGVIQSPRHLIKEKRETATLKCYPIPRHDTVYWYQQGPGQDPQFLISFYEKMQSDKGSIPDRFSAQQFSDYHSELNMSSLELGDSALYFCASSSSGTTYEQYFGPGTRLTVT.

This clone was observed a few times. The J gene is TRBJ2-2, the V gene TRBV4-3, with D perhaps TRBD1 (6 bases). The CDR3 runs to 15 residues. Germline assignment: CDR1 LGHNA and CDR2 YSLEER. The ends were cut back, 0 bases at V and 7 bases at J, with 12 bases in the middle. The CDR3 DNA follows: TGCGCCAGCAGCCAAGATAGACAGGAAGACGGGGAGCTGTTTTTT. Its translation: CASSQDRQEDGELFF.

The J gene is TRBJ1-1, the V gene TRBV5-8; D uncertain. CDR3 length: 16 amino acids. Trimming took 1 base from V and 0 from J, leaving 13 bases between them. Germline V lookup: CDR1 SGHTS, CDR2 YDEGEE. CDR3 DNA sequence: TGTGCCAGCAGCTTGCGCACAAGTACCATGAACACTGAAGCTTTCTTT. Its protein product is CASSLRTSTMNTEAFF.

This clone turned up a few times. The gene calls are TRBV9 and TRBJ2-5; 7 bases match TRBD2. From germline, CDR1 is SGDLS and CDR2 YYNGEE. The CDR3 contains 15 residues. The trim removed 4 bases at V and 4 bases at J, leaving 10 bases unmatched. CDR3 region: CASSPWEGLRETQYF. In DNA, the CDR3 is TGTGCCAGCAGCCCCTGGGAGGGGTTGAGAGAGACCCAGTACTTC.

The chain recombines TRBV29-1 with TRBJ2-7, with a weak D call TRBD2 (6 bases). With 3 bases removed from V and 0 bases from J, the gap between germline ends came to 18 bases. The CDR3 has 16 residues. Germline CDR1 and CDR2: SQVTM and ANQGSEA. This chain's CDR3 is CSVERGPGLSSYEQYF. CDR3 in DNA: TGCAGCGTTGAGCGGGGTCCGGGGCTGAGCTCCTACGAGCAGTACTTC.

The V gene is TRBV2, the J gene TRBJ2-7; 9 bases agree with TRBD1. With V trimmed by 7 bases and J by 3 bases, 10 bases remained unmatched. The CDR3 has 15 amino acids. CDR1 is SNHLY and CDR2 is FYNNEI in the germline V gene. The CDR3 spells CASTTSDRGHYEQYF. The DNA for the CDR3 is TGTGCCAGCACTACCTCGGACAGGGGCCACTACGAGCAGTACTTC.

The chain links TRBV18 to TRBJ1-2; D unresolved. CDR1 is KGHSH and CDR2 is LQKENI in the germline V gene. The CDR3 loop spans 14 amino acids. The germline V and J ends were trimmed by 1 base and 8 bases, with 14 bases remaining between them. The CDR3 loop reads CASSPLRGQEGYTF. DNA for the CDR3: TGTGCCAGCTCACCACTCCGCGGGCAGGAGGGCTACACCTTC.

The chain combines TRBV27 with TRBJ2-1, with TRBD2 identical over 11 bases. The V segment lost 10 bases and the J segment 6 bases; nucleotides outside the gene matches: 11. CDR1 and CDR2 from the germline V gene are MNHEY and SMNVEV (reference sequence). There are 15 residues in the CDR3. CDR3 protein: CATQIAGGPGNEQFF. The CDR3 bases are TGTGCCACTCAAATAGCGGGAGGGCCTGGCAATGAGCAGTTCTTC.

This chain connects TRBV4-3 to TRBJ1-1, with 7 bases identical to TRBD1. The CDR3 totals 17 residues. Per germline, CDR1 LGHNA and CDR2 YSLEER. J gave up 0 bases and V 3 bases, and 10 bases lay outside the gene matches. The CDR3 DNA reads as TGCGCCAGCAGCCAGAATACCGGGACAGCCATGAACACTGAAGCTTTCTTT. This gives the protein CASSQNTGTAMNTEAFF.

The rearrangement uses TRBV14 and TRBJ2-1; TRBD2 agrees at 9 bases. The CDR3 is 15 amino acids. CDR1 is SGHDN and CDR2 is FVKESK in the germline V gene. The V gene end was trimmed by 1 base and the J gene end by 5 bases; junction bases not matched to a gene: 3. This chain's CDR3 is CASSQGGLANNEQFF. CDR3 DNA sequence: TGTGCCAGCAGCCAAGGGGGACTAGCCAACAATGAGCAGTTCTTC.

In its sample, this clone was seen once. CDR3 sequence: CASSPTGGGIATEAFF. CDR3 DNA sequence: TGTGCCAGCAGTCCCACTGGCGGGGGCATCGCCACTGAAGCTTTCTTT. This chain joins TRBV27 and TRBJ1-1; a possible D gene is TRBD1 (6 bases). The CDR3 is 16 residues long. V was trimmed by 5 bases and J by 4 bases, leaving 20 bases between them. The germline CDR1 and CDR2 sequences are MNHEY and SMNVEV (reference sequence).

The gene calls are TRBV7-3 and TRBJ2-7; D is ambiguous. CDR1 is SGHTA, CDR2 FQGTGA, per germline. The CDR3 covers 12 residues. V lost 3 bases and J 0 bases, leaving 3 bases between the germline ends. CDR3 loop: CASSFSSYEQYF. CDR3 nucleotides: TGTGCCAGCAGCTTTAGCTCCTACGAGCAGTACTTC.

This chain joins TRBV7-9 and TRBJ2-3, with 14 positions matching TRBD2. Germline CDR1 is SEHNR and CDR2 is FQNEAQ (reference sequence). The length of the CDR3 is 19 residues. V trimming: 8 bases; J trimming: 0 bases; junction bases outside the gene matches: 13. The DNA of the CDR3 is TGTGCCAGCCGACGCGGACTAGCGGGAGGTACATCTAGCACAGATACGCAGTATTTT. This translates into CASRRGLAGGTSSTDTQYF.

The chain joins TRBV28 to TRBJ2-2, with 7 bases aligning to TRBD2. The CDR3 has 13 residues. The V and J ends lost 6 bases and 6 bases, in that order; junction bases with no gene match: 4. Germline V gene data show CDR1 as MDHEN and CDR2 as SYDVKM. CDR3 protein: CASRGLVAGELFF. CDR3 coding DNA: TGTGCCAGCAGAGGACTAGTCGCCGGGGAGCTGTTTTTT.

The chain recombines TRBV3-1 (or the pseudogene TRBV3-2) with TRBJ2-2; TRBD2 matches at 9 bases. J was trimmed by 2 bases and V by 5 bases; bases with no gene match: 6. The CDR3 sequence is 16 residues long. From germline, CDR1 is LGHDT and CDR2 YNNKEL (reference sequence). CDR3 nucleotides: TGTGCCAGCAGCTCGGGGACTAGCTCAAACACCGGGGAGCTGTTTTTT. Translated: CASSSGTSSNTGELFF.

This clone was seen only a few times. The chain uses TRBV4-2 and TRBJ1-2; the D is unclear. The CDR3 consists of 17 residues. Trimming removed 6 bases from V and 0 bases from J, with 20 bases in between. From germline, CDR1 is LGHNA and CDR2 YNFKEQ. CDR3 sequence (DNA): TGTGCCAGCAGATCCCTTCTCGGTAGACGGGCTAACTATGGCTACACCTTC. Protein sequence: CASRSLLGRRANYGYTF.

The chain couples TRBV30 to TRBJ1-3; D is undetermined. Germline values: CDR1 GTSNPN, CDR2 SVGIG (reference sequence). The V end was cut by 3 bases, the J end by 0 bases, with 6 bases between. The CDR3 extends over 13 amino acids. The CDR3 coding sequence is TGTGCCTGGAGCCCCGGCTCTGGAAACACCATATATTTT. Amino acids: CAWSPGSGNTIYF.

V usage is TRBV12-3 or TRBV12-4 and J usage is TRBJ1-4; a possible D gene is TRBD1 (5 bases). Between the trimmed V and J ends, which lost 8 bases and 10 bases, there was a span of 14 bases. The CDR3 consists of 12 residues. CDR3 sequence (DNA): TGTGCCAGCGGGGGAGGATGGGGAAAACTGTTTTTT. Its protein is CASGGGWGKLFF.

V is TRBV18 and J is TRBJ2-6; D gene uncertain. Germline V CDR1 and CDR2: KGHSH, LQKENI. The length of the CDR3 is 13 residues. Trimming shortened V by 1 base and J by 7 bases, and 5 bases separated the two germline ends. DNA of the CDR3: TGTGCCAGCTCACCACTCGTTGCCAACGTCCTGACTTTC. Protein product: CASSPLVANVLTF.

The chain joins TRBV5-1 to TRBJ2-7, with 10 bases aligning to TRBD2. With V trimmed by 4 bases and J by 2 bases, 9 bases remained unmatched. Germline assignment: CDR1 SGHRS and CDR2 YFSETQ. This CDR3 contains 16 residues. The CDR3 bases are TGCGCCAGCAGCCAAACTATTAGCGGGGGGACCTACGAGCAGTACTTC. This sequence encodes CASSQTISGGTYEQYF.

The chain joins TRBV29-1 to TRBJ1-4; D not certain. V was clipped by 4 bases and J by 8 bases, with 8 bases between them. Germline V CDR1 and CDR2: SQVTM, ANQGSEA. The CDR3 runs 11 residues. The CDR3 coding sequence is TGCAGCGTTGGTCATGAGGAAAAACTGTTTTTT. Translation: CSVGHEEKLFF.

The chain recombines TRBV23-1 with TRBJ1-5, with TRBD1 matching over 7 bases. TRBV23-1 carries the ORF label, with uncertain function. CDR3 length: 13 residues. J gave up 8 bases and V 2 bases, and 3 bases lay outside the gene matches. CDR3 loop: CASSQGQAKPQHF. The CDR3 nucleotides read TGCGCCAGCAGTCAAGGACAGGCAAAGCCCCAGCATTTT.

The J gene is TRBJ2-7, the V gene TRBV7-2, with 7 bases identical to TRBD1. The CDR3 runs 15 residues. V lost 6 bases to trimming and J lost 0 bases; unmatched junction nucleotides: 8. Germline V gives CDR1 SGHTA, CDR2 FQGNSA. CDR3 loop: CASRYAGTDSYEQYF. Written as DNA, the CDR3 is TGTGCCAGCAGATACGCCGGGACAGACTCCTACGAGCAGTACTTC.

This clone showed up just once. The chain recombines TRBV7-9 with TRBJ2-2; the D gene is possibly TRBD2 (5 bases). The CDR3 spans 15 residues. Per the germline V gene, CDR1 is SEHNR and CDR2 is FQNEAQ (reference sequence). The V end was cut by 1 base, the J end by 7 bases, with 13 bases between. The CDR3 bases are TGTGCCAGCAGCTTAGGTGTCCCGGGAAACGGGGAGCTGTTTTTT. Translating it yields CASSLGVPGNGELFF.

The chain recombines TRBV9 with TRBJ1-5; D may be TRBD1 (6 bases). CDR3 length equals 14 residues. The V end was cut by 3 bases, the J end by 1 base, with 8 bases between. Germline V gene lookup returns CDR1 SGDLS and CDR2 YYNGEE. Here the CDR3 reads CASSADRSNQPQHF. CDR3 nucleotide sequence: TGTGCCAGCAGCGCCGACAGGAGCAATCAGCCCCAGCATTTT.

The chain couples TRBV5-1 to TRBJ2-5, with D perhaps TRBD1 (6 bases). CDR3 length: 15 residues. Between the trimmed V and J ends, which lost 0 bases and 5 bases, there was a span of 14 bases. Germline V gives CDR1 SGHRS, CDR2 YFSETQ. The CDR3 reads CASSLGAGDAETQYF. CDR3 DNA sequence: TGCGCCAGCAGCTTGGGGGCAGGGGACGCGGAGACCCAGTACTTC.

There are a few counts of this clone. The rearrangement joins TRBV5-1 to TRBJ1-1, with 9 bases fitting TRBD1. Germline V gene lookup returns CDR1 SGHRS and CDR2 YFSETQ. The trim removed 6 bases at V and 1 base at J, leaving 7 bases unmatched. This CDR3 region has 15 residues. CDR3 sequence: CASTRGQGPNTEAFF. The CDR3 coding sequence is TGCGCCAGCACCCGTGGACAGGGGCCGAACACTGAAGCTTTCTTT.

In DNA form, the CDR3 reads TGTGCCAGCAGTCCCGGGACAGGGACCTACGAGCAGTACTTC. Protein: CASSPGTGTYEQYF. This chain uses TRBV2 with TRBJ2-7; TRBD1 matches at 9 bases. CDR1 is SNHLY and CDR2 is FYNNEI in the germline V gene. V dropped 5 bases and J dropped 2; count of bases not matched to a gene: 4. The CDR3 totals 14 residues.

This clone has a single count. This chain uses TRBV4-3 with TRBJ2-7; 7 positions match TRBD2. The CDR3 consists of 15 residues. J was trimmed by 8 bases and V by 0 bases; bases with no gene match: 10. Germline V CDR1 and CDR2: LGHNA, YSLEER. For the CDR3, the DNA is TGCGCCAGCAGCCAAGATGCTAGCGGACCCCTGAAGCAGTACTTC. This gives the protein CASSQDASGPLKQYF.

The rearrangement joins TRBV4-1 to TRBJ1-2, with a tentative D call TRBD1 (5 bases). Germline V gene sequence: CDR1 MGHRA, CDR2 YSYEKL. V lost 1 base and J lost 3, with 12 bases in between. The CDR3 consists of 15 residues. CDR3 region: CASSQGLGGDYGYTF. As DNA, the CDR3 is TGCGCCAGCAGCCAAGGTCTCGGGGGGGACTATGGCTACACCTTC.